A selection of T cell receptor beta chains follows, all from one sample in a study of response to subunit inactivated influenza vaccine. Each CDR3 protein gets one entry after TCRdb re-called the RT-PCR reads with MiXCR. The sample comprises 500,000 to 600,000 distinct CDR3 sequences, 12% to 15% of which are singletons, and approximately 10% rests with the top ten. Specimen: PBMCs from blood, collected roughly 12 days after vaccination. These receptors all come from a man between 45 and 60 years old who received an inactivated influenza vaccine. Each CDR3 is given without its conserved first and last residue. Fields, in order: V gene, J gene, CDR3 protein.

v_gene: TRBV4-3; j_gene: TRBJ1-2; CDR3aa: ASSQLIGQGSGYT
v_gene: TRBV7-9; j_gene: TRBJ2-7; CDR3aa: ASSSRSLIYEQY
v_gene: TRBV7-9; j_gene: TRBJ2-7; CDR3aa: ASIGQTSYEQY
v_gene: TRBV10-3; j_gene: TRBJ2-5; CDR3aa: AIKNNGPQETQY
v_gene: TRBV7-8; j_gene: TRBJ1-3; CDR3aa: ASSLGRDSATRNTIY
v_gene: TRBV10-3; j_gene: TRBJ2-1; CDR3aa: AISEPGTSGRPARSYNEQF
v_gene: TRBV20-1; j_gene: TRBJ2-1; CDR3aa: SASWRELGYEQF
v_gene: TRBV5-1; j_gene: TRBJ2-5; CDR3aa: ASSADQETQY
v_gene: TRBV7-7; j_gene: TRBJ2-5; CDR3aa: ASSSTESGGLQETQY
v_gene: TRBV14; j_gene: TRBJ1-5; CDR3aa: ASSDHSGLCQPQH
v_gene: TRBV30; j_gene: TRBJ1-2; CDR3aa: ACPGWNGYT
v_gene: TRBV12-3/TRBV12-4; j_gene: TRBJ2-2; CDR3aa: ASSPSGTRRFTGELF
v_gene: TRBV4-3; j_gene: TRBJ2-2; CDR3aa: ASSRGTTTGELF
v_gene: TRBV28; j_gene: TRBJ2-3; CDR3aa: ASTEASGNTDTQY
v_gene: TRBV2; j_gene: TRBJ1-5; CDR3aa: ASSEGVGYSNQPQH
v_gene: TRBV20-1; j_gene: TRBJ2-7; CDR3aa: SAQRTVSSYEQY
v_gene: TRBV20-1; j_gene: TRBJ2-3; CDR3aa: SASPRGGTDTQY
v_gene: TRBV10-3; j_gene: TRBJ2-3; CDR3aa: AISENPPGSGGTDTQY
v_gene: TRBV20-1; j_gene: TRBJ2-6; CDR3aa: SATGGGTGANVLT
v_gene: TRBV10-3; j_gene: TRBJ2-1; CDR3aa: ATGGTGYDEQF
v_gene: TRBV12-3/TRBV12-4; j_gene: TRBJ1-1; CDR3aa: ASSLYRTENTEAF
v_gene: TRBV12-5; j_gene: TRBJ2-3; CDR3aa: ASGLAGTSGFTDTQY
v_gene: TRBV6-2/TRBV6-3; j_gene: TRBJ2-2; CDR3aa: ASGKGGFTGELF
v_gene: TRBV20-1; j_gene: TRBJ1-6; CDR3aa: SAPLSSYNSPLH
v_gene: TRBV21-1; j_gene: TRBJ2-7; CDR3aa: ASSKFRTAYEQY
v_gene: TRBV10-3; j_gene: TRBJ2-2; CDR3aa: AISAGVETGELF
v_gene: TRBV4-3; j_gene: TRBJ1-3; CDR3aa: ASSQARQAPLGNTIY
v_gene: TRBV12-3/TRBV12-4; j_gene: TRBJ1-6; CDR3aa: ASSGQGSSPLH
v_gene: TRBV27; j_gene: TRBJ2-7; CDR3aa: ASSLSRYYEQY
v_gene: TRBV5-6; j_gene: TRBJ2-3; CDR3aa: ASSPYLLSTDTQY
v_gene: TRBV29-1; j_gene: TRBJ1-1; CDR3aa: SVESGGAF
v_gene: TRBV12-5; j_gene: TRBJ2-1; CDR3aa: ASGLSLAGGPHNEQF
v_gene: TRBV12-3/TRBV12-4; j_gene: TRBJ2-2; CDR3aa: ASSRLGANTGELF
v_gene: TRBV4-3; j_gene: TRBJ1-2; CDR3aa: ASSQAGTGGSATYGYT
v_gene: TRBV12-3/TRBV12-4; j_gene: TRBJ1-1; CDR3aa: ASTLDRGLEAF
v_gene: TRBV15; j_gene: TRBJ2-5; CDR3aa: ATSRFGGHEEETQY
v_gene: TRBV3-1; j_gene: TRBJ2-1; CDR3aa: ASSHSGTRIYNEQF
v_gene: TRBV21-1; j_gene: TRBJ1-2; CDR3aa: ASSKTDSSYGYT
v_gene: TRBV30; j_gene: TRBJ2-1; CDR3aa: AWRRGLAGFNEQF
v_gene: TRBV14; j_gene: TRBJ2-7; CDR3aa: ASSQDSGVYEQY
v_gene: TRBV27; j_gene: TRBJ2-1; CDR3aa: ASSLYPTDNEQF
v_gene: TRBV10-3; j_gene: TRBJ1-1; CDR3aa: AISEIRKSTEAF
v_gene: TRBV6-2/TRBV6-3; j_gene: TRBJ2-1; CDR3aa: ASSNKVNEQF
v_gene: TRBV29-1; j_gene: TRBJ2-7; CDR3aa: SVEWADTPYEQY
v_gene: TRBV6-1; j_gene: TRBJ2-1; CDR3aa: ASSLTDPSYNEQF
v_gene: TRBV20-1; j_gene: TRBJ2-7; CDR3aa: SARDLHHEQY
v_gene: TRBV12-3/TRBV12-4; j_gene: TRBJ2-2; CDR3aa: ASKREGNTGELF
v_gene: TRBV7-2; j_gene: TRBJ2-7; CDR3aa: ASSLAGQKGNYEQY
v_gene: TRBV20-1; j_gene: TRBJ1-1; CDR3aa: SASAAMNTEAF
v_gene: TRBV3-1; j_gene: TRBJ2-1; CDR3aa: ASSQGSGTGLVL
v_gene: TRBV12-3/TRBV12-4; j_gene: TRBJ1-1; CDR3aa: ASSLVWGSRTEAF
v_gene: TRBV5-1; j_gene: TRBJ1-1; CDR3aa: ASSYFTENTEAF
v_gene: TRBV27; j_gene: TRBJ2-7; CDR3aa: ASSNSAVEY
v_gene: TRBV7-2; j_gene: TRBJ1-2; CDR3aa: ASSRQGSSVYGYT
v_gene: TRBV30; j_gene: TRBJ2-4; CDR3aa: AWSLTALVAKNIQY